This T cell receptor (beta chain) stems from a study of cytomegalovirus exposure and HLA in healthy donors. Study outcomes and limitations: When analyzed later, a missense DCLRE1C variant was found to be linked to TCR beta V- and J-gene trimming.

In the PCR, 60 Vbeta and 13 Jbeta primers were used. Here immunoSEQ multiplex PCR was the method, and the copy in TCRdb shows in-frame clones only, minus some. The sample includes more than 150,000 clones, roughly 77% of them seen just once. Germline V gives CDR1 SEHNR, CDR2 FQNEAQ (reference sequence). V shed 3 bases and J 0 bases; nucleotides not matched to a gene: 2. CDR3 length: 15 residues. A remark on this clone: Its target is unknown.

Sequencing used PBMCs. This chain connects TRBV7-9 to TRBJ1-2; 9 bases agree with TRBD1. The clonotype originates from a woman under 40 in good health and CMV-seropositive. The CDR3 region is CASSLDRGANYGYTF. The CDR3 DNA reads TGTGCCAGCAGCTTGGACAGGGGAGCTAACTATGGCTACACCTTC.